A single sample gave rise to the 9 T cell receptor beta chains below, sequenced in a study of CD4 T cell repertoires in COVID-19. Here immunoSEQ multiplex PCR was the method, and the copy in TCRdb shows in-frame clones only, minus some. The sample has approximately 75,000 clones; under 90% are singletons. Source: CD4+ T cells from peripheral blood, taken after recovery from COVID-19. Receptors originate from a human donor who had COVID-19.

V and J are TRBV19 and TRBJ2-1; no clear D gene. Germline V gene sequence: CDR1 LNHDA, CDR2 SQIVND (reference sequence). V dropped 3 bases and J dropped 10 bases, with 7 bases sitting between them. There are 11 residues in the CDR3. CDR3 in amino acids: CASSIVGEQFF. The CDR3 DNA is TGTGCCAGTAGTATCGTAGGGGAGCAGTTCTTC.

The gene calls are TRBV5-1 and TRBJ1-1; D is possibly TRBD1 (6 bases). Trimming took off 0 bases at V and 4 bases at J, with 16 bases between the two ends. From germline, CDR1 is SGHRS and CDR2 YFSETQ. The CDR3 covers 16 residues. CDR3 in amino acids: CASSLGLLRGSTEAFF. CDR3 in DNA: TGCGCCAGCAGCTTGGGTCTACTAAGGGGGTCCACTGAAGCTTTCTTT.

The J gene is TRBJ2-7, the V gene TRBV5-1; 11 bases line up with TRBD2. The V segment lost 3 bases and the J segment 7 bases; nucleotides outside the gene matches: 6. The CDR3 runs to 14 residues. Germline V gene sequence: CDR1 SGHRS, CDR2 YFSETQ. CDR3 amino acids: CASSSIAGGWEQYF. The DNA for the CDR3 is TGCGCCAGCAGCTCTATAGCGGGAGGGTGGGAGCAGTACTTC.

The chain employs TRBV11-2 and TRBJ2-1; D is perhaps TRBD2 (6 bases). Deletions cut 6 bases from V and 5 bases from J, with 14 bases between. CDR1 and CDR2 from the germline V gene are SGHAT and FQNNGV. CDR3 length equals 14 residues. Here the CDR3 DNA reads TGTGCCAGCAGATCGGGACTGGATAACAATGAGCAGTTCTTC. The encoded protein is CASRSGLDNNEQFF.

This clone occurred once. The J gene is TRBJ2-7, the V gene TRBV14; 9 bases agree with TRBD1. Trimming cost V 2 bases and J 3 bases; bases outside gene matches: 5. This CDR3 is 15 amino acids long. The germline gives CDR1 SGHDN, CDR2 FVKESK. CDR3 DNA sequence: TGTGCCAGCAGCCAATTGGGACAGGGAGGCTACGAGCAGTACTTC. Protein product: CASSQLGQGGYEQYF.

This chain joins TRBV6-5 and TRBJ1-1; perhaps TRBD1 as D (6 bases). The CDR3 consists of 14 residues. Between the trimmed V and J ends, which lost 8 bases and 4 bases, there was a span of 17 bases. Germline assignment: CDR1 MNHEY and CDR2 SVGAGI. DNA of the CDR3: TGTGCCAGCCGGCGGGAGGGGGGGGCCACTGAAGCTTTCTTT. Its protein is CASRREGGATEAFF.

This chain links TRBV20-1 with TRBJ2-3, with D unresolved. V shed 4 bases and J shed 4 bases, with 6 bases lying between them. The CDR3 has 11 residues. Germline V gives CDR1 DFQATT, CDR2 SNEGSKA (reference sequence). The CDR3 is CSANGPDTQYF. DNA of the CDR3: TGCAGTGCTAATGGCCCAGATACGCAGTATTTT.

The rearrangement joins TRBV18 to TRBJ1-2; a possible D gene is TRBD1 (6 bases). CDR3 length equals 13 residues. Germline V gene lookup returns CDR1 KGHSH and CDR2 LQKENI. V was trimmed by 2 bases and J by 6 bases, leaving 10 bases between them. The DNA for the CDR3 is TGTGCCAGCTCACCAGGCCAGGGGCATGGCTACACCTTC. Amino acid sequence: CASSPGQGHGYTF.

The chain recombines TRBV28 with TRBJ2-3; D gene unclear. The CDR3 loop spans 13 amino acids. V dropped 5 bases and J dropped 4 bases, with 10 bases sitting between them. The germline V gene has CDR1 MDHEN and CDR2 SYDVKM. The CDR3 loop reads CASSPQEADTQYF. CDR3 coding DNA: TGTGCCAGCAGTCCCCAAGAGGCAGATACGCAGTATTTT.